This record covers a single T cell receptor (beta chain). This entry belongs to a study of shared clonotypes between healthy human individuals. Looking at the study overall: Per donor, three plates held CD4 naive cells, three held CD4 memory, two held CD8 naive and one held CD8 memory.

Terminally differentiated effector memory CD45RA+ cells were excluded by CCR7 positive selection of CD45RO-negative cells. CDR1 is SGHKS, CDR2 YYEKEE, per germline (reference sequence). V lost 0 bases, J lost 5 bases, and 18 bases lay in between. This CDR3 contains 16 residues. Produced via immunoSEQ multiplex PCR; TCRdb's table is partial and in-frame only. The profile shows about 2,200,000 clones, about 93% of them singletons. This TCR derives from a man aged 18 to 29 in good health. Some clones in this sample may be carry-over from other donors' samples. The specimen was naive CD8+ T cells from PBMCs. This chain joins TRBV5-5 and TRBJ2-7; the D gene is possibly TRBD1 (6 bases). CDR3 protein: CASSLGHRVSYDEQYF. The CDR3 coding sequence is TGTGCCAGCAGCTTGGGGCACAGGGTTTCGTACGACGAGCAGTACTTC.